This TCR beta chain was retrieved from a study of somatic mutations in cytotoxic T cells in rheumatoid arthritis. The authors' processing: Patient CD8+ clones bigger than 1% seldom lined up with published virus-specific TCRB sequences. Only in-frame clones appear in the TCRdb table, and some are missing; sequencing was by immunoSEQ multiplex PCR. The D gene and trimming were derived from the DNA, and the V and J assignments and clone size from that table. The sample contains 25,000 to 35,000 clones, roughly four fifths of which appear only once. Worth noting for this clone: Its antigen remains unidentified.

Germline values: CDR1 SGDLS, CDR2 YYNGEE. Trimming stripped 5 bases from V and 0 bases from J, with 12 bases between. This CDR3 has 15 amino acids. Study-wide results and limits: Compared with age-matched healthy controls, rheumatoid arthritis patients did not differ significantly in CD8+ T-cell clonality. In rheumatoid arthritis patients, the slight underrepresentation of TRBV07 was not adjusted for multiple comparisons.

Sequencing was carried out using CD8+ T cells sorted from blood. The rearrangement joins TRBV9 to TRBJ1-3, with D perhaps matching TRBD1 (6 bases). The origin of this receptor is an adult with rheumatoid arthritis. CDR3 residues: CASSPGHISGNTIYF. The CDR3 nucleotides are TGTGCCAGCAGTCCGGGACATATCTCTGGAAACACCATATATTTT.